This T cell receptor beta chain was captured by sequencing in a study of somatic mutations in cytotoxic T cells in rheumatoid arthritis. Libraries were prepared by immunoSEQ multiplex PCR; TCRdb keeps only in-frame clonotypes and omits some of them. Among tens of thousands of clones listed, about four fifths were seen once. The CDR3 is 13 residues long. Germline V gene data show CDR1 as MNHNS and CDR2 as SASEGT. V gave up 6 bases and J gave up 8 bases, with 13 bases separating them. The sample comprised CD8+ T cells sorted from blood. The chain recombines TRBV6-1 with TRBJ1-4; D remains ambiguous. The clonotype originates from a man between 40 and 49 years old in good health. This CDR3 is CASRGYPGEKLFF. CDR3 nucleotides: TGTGCCAGCAGGGGGTACCCTGGGGAAAAACTGTTTTTT.